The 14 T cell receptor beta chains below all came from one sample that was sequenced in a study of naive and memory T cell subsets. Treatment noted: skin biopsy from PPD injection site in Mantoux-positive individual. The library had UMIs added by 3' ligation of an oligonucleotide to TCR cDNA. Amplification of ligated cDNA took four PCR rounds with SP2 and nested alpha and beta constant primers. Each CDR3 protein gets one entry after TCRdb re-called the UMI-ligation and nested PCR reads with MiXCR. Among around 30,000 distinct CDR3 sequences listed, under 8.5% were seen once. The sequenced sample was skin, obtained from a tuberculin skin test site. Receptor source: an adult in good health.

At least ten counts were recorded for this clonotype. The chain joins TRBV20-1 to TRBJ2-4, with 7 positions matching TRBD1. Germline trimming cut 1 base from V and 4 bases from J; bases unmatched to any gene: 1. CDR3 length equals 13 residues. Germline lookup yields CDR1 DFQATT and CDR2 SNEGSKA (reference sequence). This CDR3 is CSARARGKNIQYF. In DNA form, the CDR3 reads TGCAGTGCTAGAGCCAGGGGGAAAAACATTCAGTACTTC.

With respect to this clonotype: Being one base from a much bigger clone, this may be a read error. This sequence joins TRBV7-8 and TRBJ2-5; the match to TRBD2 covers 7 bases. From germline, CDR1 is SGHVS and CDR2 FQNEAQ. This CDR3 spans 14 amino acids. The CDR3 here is CANSWLADQETQYF. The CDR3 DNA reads TGTGCCAACAGCTGGCTAGCGGACCAAGAGACCCAGTACTTC.

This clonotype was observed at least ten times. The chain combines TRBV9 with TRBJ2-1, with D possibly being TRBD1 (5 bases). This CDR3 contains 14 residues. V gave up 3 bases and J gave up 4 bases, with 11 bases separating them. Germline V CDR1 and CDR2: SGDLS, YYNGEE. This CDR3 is CASSADQGYNEQFF. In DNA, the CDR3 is TGTGCCAGCAGCGCAGACCAGGGATACAATGAGCAGTTCTTC.

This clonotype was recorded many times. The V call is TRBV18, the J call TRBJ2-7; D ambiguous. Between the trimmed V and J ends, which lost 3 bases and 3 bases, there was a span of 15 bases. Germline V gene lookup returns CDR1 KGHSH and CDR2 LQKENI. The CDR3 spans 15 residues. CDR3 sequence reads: CASSPTPGPGYEQYF. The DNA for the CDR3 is TGTGCCAGCTCACCTACTCCTGGACCGGGCTACGAGCAGTACTTC.

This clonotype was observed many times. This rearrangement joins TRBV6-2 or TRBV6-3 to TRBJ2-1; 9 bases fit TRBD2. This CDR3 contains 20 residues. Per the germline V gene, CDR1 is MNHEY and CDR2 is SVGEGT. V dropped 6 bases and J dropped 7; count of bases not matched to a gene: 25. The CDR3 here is CASRYGVGRGGPYTQNEQFF. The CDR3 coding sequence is TGTGCCAGCAGATACGGAGTCGGGCGGGGGGGCCCCTACACACAGAATGAGCAGTTCTTC.

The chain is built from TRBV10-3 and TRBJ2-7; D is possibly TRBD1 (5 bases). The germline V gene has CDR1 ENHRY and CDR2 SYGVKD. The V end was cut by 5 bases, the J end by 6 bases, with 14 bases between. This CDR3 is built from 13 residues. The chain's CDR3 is CAISLLGRVEQYF. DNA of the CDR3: TGTGCCATCAGTTTATTGGGCAGGGTCGAGCAGTACTTC.

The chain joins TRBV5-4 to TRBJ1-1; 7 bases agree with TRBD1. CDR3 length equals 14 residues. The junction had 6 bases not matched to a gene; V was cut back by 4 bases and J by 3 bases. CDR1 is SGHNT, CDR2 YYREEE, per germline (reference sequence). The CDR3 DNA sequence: TGTGCCAGCAGCCTACAGGGGAGGGACACTGAAGCTTTCTTT. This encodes CASSLQGRDTEAFF.

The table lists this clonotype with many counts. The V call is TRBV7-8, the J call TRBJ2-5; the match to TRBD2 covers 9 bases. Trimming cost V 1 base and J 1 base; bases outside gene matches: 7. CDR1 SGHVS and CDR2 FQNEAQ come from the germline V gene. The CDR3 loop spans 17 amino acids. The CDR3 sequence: CASSLDVRGGIQETQYF. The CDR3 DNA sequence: TGTGCCAGCAGCTTAGATGTGCGGGGGGGCATCCAAGAGACCCAGTACTTC.

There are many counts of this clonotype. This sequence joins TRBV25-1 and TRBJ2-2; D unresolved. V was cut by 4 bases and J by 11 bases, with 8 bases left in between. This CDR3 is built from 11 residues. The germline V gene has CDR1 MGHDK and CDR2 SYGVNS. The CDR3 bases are TGTGCCAGCAGTGGGTACTATGAGCTGTTTTTT. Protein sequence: CASSGYYELFF.

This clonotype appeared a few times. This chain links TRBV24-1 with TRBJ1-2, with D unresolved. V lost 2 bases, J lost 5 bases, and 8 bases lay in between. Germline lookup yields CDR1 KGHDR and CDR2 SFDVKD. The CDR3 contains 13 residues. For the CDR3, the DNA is TGTGCCACCAGTGATTATTCTATTTATGGCTACACCTTC. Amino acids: CATSDYSIYGYTF.

CDR3 in DNA: TGCAGTGCTAAACTCATGAATGAGCAGTTCTTC. Its translation is CSAKLMNEQFF. The J gene is TRBJ2-1, the V gene TRBV20-1, with D unresolved. V lost 4 bases to trimming and J lost 7 bases, with 8 bases between them. In germline, CDR1 is DFQATT, CDR2 SNEGSKA (reference sequence). The CDR3 sequence is 11 residues long.

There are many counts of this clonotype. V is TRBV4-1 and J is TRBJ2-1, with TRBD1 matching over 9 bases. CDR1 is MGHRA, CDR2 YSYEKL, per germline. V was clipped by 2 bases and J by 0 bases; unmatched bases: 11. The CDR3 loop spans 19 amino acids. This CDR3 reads CASSQFDTSGQGSYNEQFF. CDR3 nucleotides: TGCGCCAGCAGCCAATTCGATACGTCGGGACAGGGCTCCTACAATGAGCAGTTCTTC.

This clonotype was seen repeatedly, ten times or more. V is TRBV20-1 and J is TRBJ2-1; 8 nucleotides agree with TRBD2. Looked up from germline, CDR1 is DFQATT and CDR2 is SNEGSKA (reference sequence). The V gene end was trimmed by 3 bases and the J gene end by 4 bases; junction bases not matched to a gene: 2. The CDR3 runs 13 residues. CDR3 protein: CSASGGGYNEQFF. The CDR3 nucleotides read TGCAGTGCTAGCGGGGGGGGGTACAATGAGCAGTTCTTC.

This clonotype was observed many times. The CDR3: CASSLHRGASQLETQYF. CDR3 sequence (DNA): TGTGCCAGCAGCCTCCACCGAGGGGCGAGTCAACTAGAGACCCAGTACTTC. This chain links TRBV7-9 with TRBJ2-5; D may match TRBD1 or TRBD2 (5 bases each). From germline, CDR1 is SEHNR and CDR2 FQNEAQ (reference sequence). The CDR3 is 17 amino acids. With 5 bases removed from V and 4 bases from J, the gap between germline ends came to 23 bases.